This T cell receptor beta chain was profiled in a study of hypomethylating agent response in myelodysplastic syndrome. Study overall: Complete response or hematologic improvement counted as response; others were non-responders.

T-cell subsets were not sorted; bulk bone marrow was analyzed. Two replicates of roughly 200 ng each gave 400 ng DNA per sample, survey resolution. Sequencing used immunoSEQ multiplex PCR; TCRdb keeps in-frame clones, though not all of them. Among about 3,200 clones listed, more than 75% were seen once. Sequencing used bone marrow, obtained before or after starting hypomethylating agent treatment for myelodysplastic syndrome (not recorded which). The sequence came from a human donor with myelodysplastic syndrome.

CDR3: CASSPNPTNTEAFF. CDR3 nucleotide sequence: TGTGCCAGCAGCCCTAATCCAACGAACACTGAAGCTTTCTTT. The chain carries TRBV27 and TRBJ1-1; no clear D gene. CDR1 and CDR2 from the germline V gene are MNHEY and SMNVEV (reference sequence). CDR3 size: 14 residues. V dropped 6 bases and J dropped 1 base, with 12 bases sitting between them.